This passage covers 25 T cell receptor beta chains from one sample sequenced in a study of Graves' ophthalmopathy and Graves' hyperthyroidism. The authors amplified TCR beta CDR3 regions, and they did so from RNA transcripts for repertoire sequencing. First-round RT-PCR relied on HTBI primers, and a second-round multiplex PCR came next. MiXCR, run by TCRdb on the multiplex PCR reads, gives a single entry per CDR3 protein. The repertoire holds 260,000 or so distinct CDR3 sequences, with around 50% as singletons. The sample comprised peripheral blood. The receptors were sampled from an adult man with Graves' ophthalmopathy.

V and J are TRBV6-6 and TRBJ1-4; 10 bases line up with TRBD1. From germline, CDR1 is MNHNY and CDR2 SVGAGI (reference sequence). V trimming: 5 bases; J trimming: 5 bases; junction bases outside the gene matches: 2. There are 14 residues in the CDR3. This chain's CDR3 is CASSGTGVNEKLFF. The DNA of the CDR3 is TGTGCCAGCAGTGGGACAGGGGTAAATGAAAAACTGTTTTTT.

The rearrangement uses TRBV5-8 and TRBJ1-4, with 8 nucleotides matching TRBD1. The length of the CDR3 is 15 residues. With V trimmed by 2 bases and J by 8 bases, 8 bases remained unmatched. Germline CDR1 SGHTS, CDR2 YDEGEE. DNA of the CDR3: TGTGCCAGCAGCTTCCGGGACAGGCGGCGCGAAAAACTGTTTTTT. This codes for CASSFRDRRREKLFF.

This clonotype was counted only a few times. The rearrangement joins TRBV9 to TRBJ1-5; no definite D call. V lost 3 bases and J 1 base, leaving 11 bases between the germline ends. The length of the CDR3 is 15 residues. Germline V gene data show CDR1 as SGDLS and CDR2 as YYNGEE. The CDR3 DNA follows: TGTGCCAGCAGCGGAGGAGTACAAAGCAATCAGCCCCAGCATTTT. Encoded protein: CASSGGVQSNQPQHF.

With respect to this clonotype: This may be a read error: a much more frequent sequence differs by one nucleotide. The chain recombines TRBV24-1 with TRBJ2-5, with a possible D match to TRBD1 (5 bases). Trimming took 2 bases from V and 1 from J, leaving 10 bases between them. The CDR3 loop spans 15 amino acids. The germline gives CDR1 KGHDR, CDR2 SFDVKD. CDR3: CATSDWEQAQETQYF. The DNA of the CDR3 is TGTGCCACCAGTGATTGGGAACAGGCCCAAGAGACCCAGTACTTC.

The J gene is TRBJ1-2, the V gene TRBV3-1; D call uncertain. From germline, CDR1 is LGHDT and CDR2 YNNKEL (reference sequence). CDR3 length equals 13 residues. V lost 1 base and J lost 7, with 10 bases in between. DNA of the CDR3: TGTGCCAGCAGCCAAGTAAGGGAGGGTGGCTACACCTTC. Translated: CASSQVREGGYTF.

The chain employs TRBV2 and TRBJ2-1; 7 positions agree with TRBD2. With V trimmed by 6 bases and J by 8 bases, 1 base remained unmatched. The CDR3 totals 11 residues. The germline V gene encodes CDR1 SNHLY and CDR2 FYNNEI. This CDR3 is CASRGGYEQFF. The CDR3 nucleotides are TGTGCCAGCAGGGGAGGGTATGAGCAGTTCTTC.

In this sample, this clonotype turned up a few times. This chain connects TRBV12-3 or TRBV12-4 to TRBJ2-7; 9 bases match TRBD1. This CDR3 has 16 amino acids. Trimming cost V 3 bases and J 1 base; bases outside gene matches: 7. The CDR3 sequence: CASSFDADRGSYEQYF. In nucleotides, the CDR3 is TGTGCCAGCAGTTTCGACGCGGACAGGGGTTCCTACGAGCAGTACTTC.

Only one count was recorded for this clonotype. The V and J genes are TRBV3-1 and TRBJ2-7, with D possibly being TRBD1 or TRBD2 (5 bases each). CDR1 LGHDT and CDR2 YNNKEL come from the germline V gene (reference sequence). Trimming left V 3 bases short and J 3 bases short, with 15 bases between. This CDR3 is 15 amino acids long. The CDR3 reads CASSQRDEWSYEQYF. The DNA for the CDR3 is TGTGCCAGCAGCCAGAGGGACGAATGGAGCTACGAGCAGTACTTC.

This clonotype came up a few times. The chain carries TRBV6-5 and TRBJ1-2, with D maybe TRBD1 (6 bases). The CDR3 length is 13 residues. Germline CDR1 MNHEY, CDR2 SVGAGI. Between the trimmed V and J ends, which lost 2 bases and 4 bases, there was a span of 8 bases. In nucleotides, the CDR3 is TGTGCCAGCAGTTACGCCAGGGGCTATGGCTACACCTTC. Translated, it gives CASSYARGYGYTF.

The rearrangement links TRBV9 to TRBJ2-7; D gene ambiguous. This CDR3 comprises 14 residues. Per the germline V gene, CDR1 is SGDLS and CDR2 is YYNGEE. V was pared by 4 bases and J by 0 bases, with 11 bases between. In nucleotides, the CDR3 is TGTGCCAGCAGCCCCCGACAACCCTCCTACGAGCAGTACTTC. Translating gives CASSPRQPSYEQYF.

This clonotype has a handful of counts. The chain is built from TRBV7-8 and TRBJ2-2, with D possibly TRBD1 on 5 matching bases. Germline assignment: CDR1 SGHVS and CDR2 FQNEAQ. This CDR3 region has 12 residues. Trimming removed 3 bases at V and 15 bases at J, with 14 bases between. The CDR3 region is CASSFIYQGLFF. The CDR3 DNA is TGTGCCAGCAGCTTTATCTATCAGGGTTTGTTTTTT.

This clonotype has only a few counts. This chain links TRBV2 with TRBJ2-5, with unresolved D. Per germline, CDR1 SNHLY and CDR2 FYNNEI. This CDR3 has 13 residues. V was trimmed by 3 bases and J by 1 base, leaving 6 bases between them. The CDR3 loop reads CASSDAAQETQYF. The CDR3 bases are TGTGCCAGCAGTGACGCGGCCCAAGAGACCCAGTACTTC.

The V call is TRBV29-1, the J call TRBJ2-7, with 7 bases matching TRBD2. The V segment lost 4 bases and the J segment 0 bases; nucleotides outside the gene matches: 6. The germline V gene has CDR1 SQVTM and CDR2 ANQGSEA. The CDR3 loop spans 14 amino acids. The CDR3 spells CSVVGTTSSYEQYF. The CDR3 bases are TGCAGCGTTGTGGGGACTACGAGCTCCTACGAGCAGTACTTC.

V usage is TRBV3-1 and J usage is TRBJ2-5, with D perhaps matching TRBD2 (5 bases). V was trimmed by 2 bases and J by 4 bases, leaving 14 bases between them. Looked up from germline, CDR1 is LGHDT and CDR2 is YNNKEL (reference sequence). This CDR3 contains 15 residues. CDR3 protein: CASSQNPLAGETQYF. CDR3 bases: TGTGCCAGCAGCCAAAATCCTCTAGCCGGAGAGACCCAGTACTTC.

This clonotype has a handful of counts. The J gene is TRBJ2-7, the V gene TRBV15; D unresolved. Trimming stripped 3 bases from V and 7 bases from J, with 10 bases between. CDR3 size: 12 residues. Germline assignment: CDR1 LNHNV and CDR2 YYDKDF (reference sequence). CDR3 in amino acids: CATSSLPGEQYF. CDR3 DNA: TGTGCCACCAGCAGCCTTCCTGGAGAGCAGTACTTC.

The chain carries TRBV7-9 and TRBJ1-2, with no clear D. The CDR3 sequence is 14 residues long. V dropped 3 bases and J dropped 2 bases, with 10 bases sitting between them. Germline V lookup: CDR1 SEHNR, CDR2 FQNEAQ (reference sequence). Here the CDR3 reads CASSLATENYGYTF. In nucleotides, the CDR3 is TGTGCCAGCAGCTTGGCCACGGAGAACTATGGCTACACCTTC.

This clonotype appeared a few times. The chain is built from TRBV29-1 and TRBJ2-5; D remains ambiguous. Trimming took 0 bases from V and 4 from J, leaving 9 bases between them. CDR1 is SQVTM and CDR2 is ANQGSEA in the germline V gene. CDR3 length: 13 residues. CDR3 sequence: CSVEEYGTETQYF. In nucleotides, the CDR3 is TGCAGCGTTGAAGAATACGGTACAGAGACCCAGTACTTC.

CDR3 in amino acids: CASSFFGMPGYTF. The CDR3 DNA follows: TGTGCCAGCAGCTTCTTCGGGATGCCTGGCTACACCTTC. This chain links TRBV7-9 with TRBJ1-2; D is uncertain. CDR1 SEHNR and CDR2 FQNEAQ come from the germline V gene (reference sequence). The V gene lost 3 bases and the J gene lost 7 bases, with 12 bases spanning the gap. The CDR3 is made up of 13 amino acids.

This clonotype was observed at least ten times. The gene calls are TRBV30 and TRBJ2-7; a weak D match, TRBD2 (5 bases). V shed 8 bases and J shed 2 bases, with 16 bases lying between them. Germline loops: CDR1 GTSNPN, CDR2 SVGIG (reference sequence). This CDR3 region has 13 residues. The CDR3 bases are TGTGCCACCCCTGGGGTGCGGGCCTACGAGCAGTACTTC. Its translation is CATPGVRAYEQYF.

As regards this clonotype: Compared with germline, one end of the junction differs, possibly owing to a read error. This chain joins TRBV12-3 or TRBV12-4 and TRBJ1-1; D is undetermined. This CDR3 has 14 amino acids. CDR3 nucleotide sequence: TGTGCCACCGGGAGGGTACCGGTGTACACTAAAGCTTTCTTT. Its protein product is CATGRVPVYTKAFF.

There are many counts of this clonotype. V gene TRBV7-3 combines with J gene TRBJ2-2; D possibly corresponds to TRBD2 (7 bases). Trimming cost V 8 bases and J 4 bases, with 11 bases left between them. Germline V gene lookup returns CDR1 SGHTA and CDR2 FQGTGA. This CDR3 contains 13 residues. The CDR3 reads CASLGGPTGELFF. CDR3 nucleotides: TGTGCCAGCCTCGGGGGGCCCACCGGGGAGCTGTTTTTT.

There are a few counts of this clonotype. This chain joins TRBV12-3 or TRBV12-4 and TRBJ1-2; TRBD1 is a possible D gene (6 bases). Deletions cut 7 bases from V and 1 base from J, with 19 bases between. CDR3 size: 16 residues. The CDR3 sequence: CASTMGEGEDNYGYTF. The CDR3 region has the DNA TGTGCCAGCACTATGGGAGAGGGGGAGGATAACTATGGCTACACCTTC.

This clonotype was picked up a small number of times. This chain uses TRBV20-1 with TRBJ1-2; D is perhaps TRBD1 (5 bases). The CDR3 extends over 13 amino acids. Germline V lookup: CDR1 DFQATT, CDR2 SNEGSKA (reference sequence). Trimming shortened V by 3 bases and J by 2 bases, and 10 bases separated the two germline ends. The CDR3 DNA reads TGCAGTGCTAGTAAGGGGCCCAACTATGGCTACACCTTC. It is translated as CSASKGPNYGYTF.

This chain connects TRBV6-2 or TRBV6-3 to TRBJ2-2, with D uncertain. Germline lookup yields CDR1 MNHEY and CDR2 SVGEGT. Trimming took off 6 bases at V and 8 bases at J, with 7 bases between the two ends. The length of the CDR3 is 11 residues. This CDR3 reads CASRTPGELFF. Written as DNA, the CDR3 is TGTGCCAGCAGGACCCCTGGGGAGCTGTTTTTT.

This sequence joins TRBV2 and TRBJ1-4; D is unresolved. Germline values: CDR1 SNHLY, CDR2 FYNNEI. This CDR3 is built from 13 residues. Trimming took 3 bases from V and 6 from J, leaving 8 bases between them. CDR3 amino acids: CASSDGAYEKLFF. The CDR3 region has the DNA TGTGCCAGCAGTGACGGAGCTTATGAAAAACTGTTTTTT.